The T cell receptor (beta chain) described here comes from a study of cytomegalovirus exposure and HLA in healthy donors. Method: immunoSEQ multiplex PCR; TCRdb's copy keeps in-frame clones and lacks some. In the table there are about 250,000 clones, more than 75% of which are singletons. This CDR3 is 13 amino acids long. CDR1 and CDR2 (germline): SGDLS, YYNGEE. Trimming left V 3 bases short and J 2 bases short, with 6 bases between. As for this clone: Its target is not known.

Study-wide findings and caveats: CMV antigen specificity was confirmed in vitro for a few CMV-associated chains. Cytomegalovirus status was reportedly diagnosed by the classifier with high sensitivity and specificity. Among TCR beta chains, those listed as cytomegalovirus-associated numbered about 160. Subsequent analysis revealed that first-cohort TCR clusters tended to co-occur in the 95 to 150 validation repertoires.

Sequencing used PBMCs. The TCR comes from a man aged 18 to 29 in good health and CMV-seropositive. V and J are TRBV9 and TRBJ2-1; no reliable D call. CDR3 residues: CASSGGTYNEQFF. The CDR3 region has the DNA TGTGCCAGCAGCGGGGGAACCTACAATGAGCAGTTCTTC. The full variable domain, completed using reference TRBV9 and TRBJ2-1, is DSGVTQTPKHLITATGQRVTLRCSPRSGDLSVYWYQQSLDQGLQFLIQYYNGEERAKGNILERFSAQQFPDLHSELNLSSLELGDSALYFCASSGGTYNEQFFGPGTRLTVL.